This TCR beta chain was observed in a study of regulatory T cells in long-lasting Graves disease. For the study at large: The antithyroid drugs taken by newly diagnosed Graves' patients had been used for under 3 months.

Time point denoted: newly diagnosed GD, antithyroid drugs for less than 3 months. Isolated PBMC RNA provided the starting material for the TCR library. The authors built TCR beta libraries using iRepertoire HTBI primers and Arm-PCR of CDR3 regions. TCRdb called the multiplex PCR reads again in MiXCR, with one record for every CDR3 protein. The repertoire holds roughly 500,000 distinct CDR3 sequences, approximately 12% seen once, with roughly a tenth in the top ten. Study-wide results and caveats: TCR diversity was lower in persistent Graves' patients (versus newly diagnosed ones).

In regard to this clonotype: Its antigen is not known.

V lost 1 base and J lost 3, with 11 bases in between. Germline CDR1 is SGHRS and CDR2 is YFSETQ. The CDR3 length is 15 residues. The sample was also reused in another study, on T cells in Graves' hyperthyroidism and ophthalmopathy. That study reports: Ophthalmopathy and stable hyperthyroidism were separated by a 13 V-J model.

The input for sequencing was peripheral blood mononuclear cells (PBMCs), taken at new diagnosis, from a patient treated with antithyroid drugs. The chain is built from TRBV5-1 and TRBJ1-5; no definite D call. The receptor was derived from a man aged 30 to 39 with Graves disease. The CDR3 protein is CASSLNGDANQPQHF. CDR3 DNA sequence: TGCGCCAGCAGCTTGAATGGTGACGCCAATCAGCCCCAGCATTTT.